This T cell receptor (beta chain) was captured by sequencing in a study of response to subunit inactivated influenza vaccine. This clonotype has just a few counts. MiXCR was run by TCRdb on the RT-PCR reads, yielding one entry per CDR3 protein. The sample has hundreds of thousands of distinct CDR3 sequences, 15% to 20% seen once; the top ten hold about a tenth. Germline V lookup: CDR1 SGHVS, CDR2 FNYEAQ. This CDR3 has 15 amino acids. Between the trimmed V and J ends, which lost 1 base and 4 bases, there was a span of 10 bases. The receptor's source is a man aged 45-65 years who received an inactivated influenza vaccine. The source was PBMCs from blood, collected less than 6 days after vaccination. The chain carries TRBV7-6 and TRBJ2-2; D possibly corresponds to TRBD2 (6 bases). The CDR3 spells CASSLGPGSTGELFF. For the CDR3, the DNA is TGTGCCAGCAGCTTAGGGCCCGGGAGCACCGGGGAGCTGTTTTTT.